The 9 T cell receptor beta chains in this list originate from one sample, sequenced in a study of blood T cell repertoires in COVID-19. Produced via immunoSEQ multiplex PCR; TCRdb's table is partial and in-frame only. Found here are more than 80,000 clones, around 80% of them singletons; the top ten hold roughly a third. Material for sequencing was peripheral blood. These receptors were collected from a woman at least 80 years old with active or convalescent COVID-19.

This chain joins TRBV10-3 and TRBJ2-2, with 14 nucleotides matching TRBD2. Germline loops: CDR1 ENHRY, CDR2 SYGVKD. The CDR3 extends over 16 amino acids. V lost 5 bases and J lost 5; bases outside the gene matches: 4. CDR3 DNA: TGTGCCATCAGTTCGACTAGCGGGAGGGGTACCGGGGAGCTGTTTTTT. Encoded protein: CAISSTSGRGTGELFF.

CDR3 sequence: CASSRSWQGNQPQHF. DNA for the CDR3: TGCGCCAGCAGCCGTTCCTGGCAGGGTAATCAGCCCCAGCATTTT. The V gene is TRBV4-1, the J gene TRBJ1-5; TRBD1 is a possible D gene (5 bases). V lost 4 bases and J lost 4, with 14 bases in between. This CDR3 is built from 15 residues. The germline V gene encodes CDR1 MGHRA and CDR2 YSYEKL.

This sequence joins TRBV4-1 and TRBJ1-6, with 11 nucleotides matching TRBD1. Germline lookup yields CDR1 MGHRA and CDR2 YSYEKL. The CDR3 is 15 residues long. The ends lost 0 bases at V and 8 bases at J; junction bases unmatched: 0. CDR3 DNA: TGCGCCAGCAGCCAAGAGGGACAGGGGGATTCACCCCTCCACTTT. This codes for CASSQEGQGDSPLHF.

J is TRBJ1-2 and V is TRBV25-1; no clear D gene. The CDR3 length is 14 residues. Germline CDR1 and CDR2: MGHDK and SYGVNS. Trimming cost V 5 bases and J 6 bases, with 16 bases left between them. CDR3: CASSTLPGIHGYTF. The CDR3 DNA reads TGTGCCAGCAGTACCCTCCCCGGGATTCATGGCTACACCTTC.

The chain combines TRBV19 with TRBJ1-1; D gene uncertain. Germline lookup yields CDR1 LNHDA and CDR2 SQIVND (reference sequence). The CDR3 sequence is 13 residues long. V gave up 4 bases and J gave up 1 base, with 7 bases separating them. CDR3: CASSTTANTEAFF. DNA of the CDR3: TGTGCCAGTAGTACCACAGCGAACACTGAAGCTTTCTTT.

This clone was seen a few times. The V call is TRBV3-1 (or the pseudogene TRBV3-2), the J call TRBJ2-7, with unresolved D. Germline-derived CDR1 and CDR2 are LGHDT and YNNKEL (reference sequence). The CDR3 length is 14 residues. Trimming took off 5 bases at V and 0 bases at J, with 11 bases between the two ends. The CDR3 sequence: CASSFLESSYEQYF. The CDR3 DNA is TGTGCCAGCAGCTTCCTAGAGAGCTCCTACGAGCAGTACTTC.

As regards this clone: The germline gene is not matched at one end of the junction; a read error may be the cause. The chain has TRBV7-9 and TRBJ1-3; weak D call: TRBD1 (5 bases). This CDR3 spans 12 amino acids. Looked up from germline, CDR1 is SEHNR and CDR2 is FQNEAQ (reference sequence). The CDR3 bases are TGTGCCAGCAGCCCATGGGAGGGGTTCCTCAATTTT. Protein sequence: CASSPWEGFLNF.

This chain uses TRBV7-2 with TRBJ2-5; maybe TRBD1 (5 bases). The ends were cut back, 5 bases at V and 2 bases at J, with 12 bases in the middle. Germline V gene lookup returns CDR1 SGHTA and CDR2 FQGNSA. The CDR3 sequence is 14 residues long. CDR3 protein: CASSQANRQETQYF. CDR3 nucleotides: TGTGCCAGCAGCCAGGCGAACAGGCAAGAGACCCAGTACTTC. Together with reference TRBV7-2 and TRBJ2-5, the CDR3 gives the full variable domain: GAGVSQSPSNKVTEKGKDVELRCDPISGHTALYWYRQSLGQGLEFLIYFQGNSAPDKSGLPSDRFSAERTGGSVSTLTIQRTQQEDSAVYLCASSQANRQETQYFGPGTRLLVL.

The chain recombines TRBV27 with TRBJ2-3; 7 nucleotides line up with TRBD1. Germline V gene data show CDR1 as MNHEY and CDR2 as SMNVEV (reference sequence). CDR3 length: 15 residues. Trimming at V came to 6 bases and at J to 4 bases, leaving 10 bases not matched to a gene. DNA for the CDR3: TGTGCCAGCAGGCAAAGACAGGGAGCCCCAGATACGCAGTATTTT. Translated, it gives CASRQRQGAPDTQYF.